The T cell receptor beta chain under discussion was sequenced for a study of T-cell memory formation after mild COVID-19. Study-level information: TCR clustering was largely donor specific.

5'RACE primed at constant segments yielded TCR alpha and TCR beta cDNA libraries bearing sample barcodes and UMIs. In TCRdb, the 5' RACE reads were re-called with MiXCR into one record per CDR3 protein. There are 250,000 to 350,000 distinct CDR3 sequences in the sample; around 15% occur only once, and approximately 25% lies in the top ten. On this clonotype: The antigen is undetermined.

CDR3 length: 14 residues. Germline V lookup: CDR1 MGHRA, CDR2 YSYEKL. Unmatched junction bases numbered 3, after V lost 3 bases and J lost 3 bases. Points from the study as a whole: Pre-infection memory contained some responding clones, which suggested that cross-reactive memory had joined.

The V and J genes are TRBV4-1 and TRBJ2-7, with TRBD1 matching over 9 bases. The sample taken for sequencing was PBMCs or a T cell subset sorted from them (not recorded which). The clonotype originates from a man in his late teens or twenties who had mild COVID-19 (a few samples of this study predate the infection). Cell type and time point are not known. The CDR3 loop reads CASSQPGQGYEQYF. In nucleotides, the CDR3 is TGCGCCAGCAGCCAGCCGGGACAGGGCTACGAGCAGTACTTC.